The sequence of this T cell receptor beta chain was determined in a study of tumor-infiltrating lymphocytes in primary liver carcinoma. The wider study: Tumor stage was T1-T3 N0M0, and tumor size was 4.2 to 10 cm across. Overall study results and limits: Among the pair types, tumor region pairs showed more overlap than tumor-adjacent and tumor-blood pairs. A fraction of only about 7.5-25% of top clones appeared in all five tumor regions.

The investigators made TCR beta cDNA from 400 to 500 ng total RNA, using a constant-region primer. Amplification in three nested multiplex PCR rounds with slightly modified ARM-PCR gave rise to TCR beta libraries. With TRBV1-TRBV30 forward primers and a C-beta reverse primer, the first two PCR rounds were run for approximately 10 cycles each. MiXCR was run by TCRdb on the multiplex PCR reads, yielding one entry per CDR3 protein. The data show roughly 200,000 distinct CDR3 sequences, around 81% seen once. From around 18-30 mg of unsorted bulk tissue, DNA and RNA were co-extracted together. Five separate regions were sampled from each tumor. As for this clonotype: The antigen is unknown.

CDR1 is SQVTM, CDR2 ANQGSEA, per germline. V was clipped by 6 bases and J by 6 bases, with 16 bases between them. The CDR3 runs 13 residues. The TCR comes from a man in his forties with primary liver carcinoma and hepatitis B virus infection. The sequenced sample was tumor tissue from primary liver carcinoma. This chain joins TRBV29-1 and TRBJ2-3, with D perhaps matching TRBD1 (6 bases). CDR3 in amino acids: CSVEGTSGDTQYF. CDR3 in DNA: TGCAGCGTAGAGGGGACATCGGGGGATACGCAGTATTTT.